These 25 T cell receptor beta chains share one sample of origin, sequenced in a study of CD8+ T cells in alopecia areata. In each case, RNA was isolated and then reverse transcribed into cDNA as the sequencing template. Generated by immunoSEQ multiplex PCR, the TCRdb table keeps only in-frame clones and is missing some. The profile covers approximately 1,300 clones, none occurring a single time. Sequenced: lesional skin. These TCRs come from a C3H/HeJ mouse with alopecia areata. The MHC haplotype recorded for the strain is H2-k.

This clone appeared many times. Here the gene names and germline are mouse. CDR3 sequence reads: CASSIRDWGYEQYF. CDR3 bases read: TGTGCCAGCAGTATCCGGGACTGGGGGTAT. This chain uses TRBV19 with TRBJ2-7; TRBD2 matches at 11 bases. The missing CDR3 end, 4 residues past where the read stops, is filled in from the germline J gene. This CDR3 comprises 14 residues. Germline CDR1 and CDR2: FNHDT and SITEND (reference sequence).

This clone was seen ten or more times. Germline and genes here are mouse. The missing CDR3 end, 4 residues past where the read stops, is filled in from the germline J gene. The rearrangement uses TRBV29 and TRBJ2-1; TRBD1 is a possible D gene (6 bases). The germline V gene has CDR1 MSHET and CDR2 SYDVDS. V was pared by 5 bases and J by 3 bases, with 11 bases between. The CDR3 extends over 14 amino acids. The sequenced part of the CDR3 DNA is TGTGCTAGCAGTATCCGGGACATCTATGCT. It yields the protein CASSIRDIYA. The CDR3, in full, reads CASSIRDIYAEQFF.

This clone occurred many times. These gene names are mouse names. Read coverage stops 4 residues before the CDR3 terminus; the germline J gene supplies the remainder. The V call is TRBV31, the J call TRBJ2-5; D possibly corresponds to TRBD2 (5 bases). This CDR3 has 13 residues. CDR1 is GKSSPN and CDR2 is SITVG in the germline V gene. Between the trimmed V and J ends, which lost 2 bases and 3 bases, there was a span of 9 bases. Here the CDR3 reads CAWSWGGQDTQYF. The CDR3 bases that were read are TGTGCCTGGAGTTGGGGAGGGCAAGAC.

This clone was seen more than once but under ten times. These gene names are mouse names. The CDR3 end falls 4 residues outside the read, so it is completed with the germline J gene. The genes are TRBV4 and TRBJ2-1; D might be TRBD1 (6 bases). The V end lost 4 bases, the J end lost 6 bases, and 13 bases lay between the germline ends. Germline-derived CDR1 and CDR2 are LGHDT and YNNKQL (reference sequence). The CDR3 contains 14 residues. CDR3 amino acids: CASSSQGRGAEQFF. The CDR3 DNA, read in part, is TGTGCCAGCAGCTCACAGGGTAGAGGTGCT.

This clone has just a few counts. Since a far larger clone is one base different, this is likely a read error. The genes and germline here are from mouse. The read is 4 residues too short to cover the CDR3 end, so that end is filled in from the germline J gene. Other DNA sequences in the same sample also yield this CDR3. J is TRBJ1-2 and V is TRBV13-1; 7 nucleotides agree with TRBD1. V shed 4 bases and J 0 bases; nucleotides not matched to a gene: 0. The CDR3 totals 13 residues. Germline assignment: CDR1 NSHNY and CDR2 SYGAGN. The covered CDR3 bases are TGTGCCAGCAGTCAGGGGGCAAACTCC. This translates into CASSQGANS. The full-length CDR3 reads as CASSQGANSDYTF.

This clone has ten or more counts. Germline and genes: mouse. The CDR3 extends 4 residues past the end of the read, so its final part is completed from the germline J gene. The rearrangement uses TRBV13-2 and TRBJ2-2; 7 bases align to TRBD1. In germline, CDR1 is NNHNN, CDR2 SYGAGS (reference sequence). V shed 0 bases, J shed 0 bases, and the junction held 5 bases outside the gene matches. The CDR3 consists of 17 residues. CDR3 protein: CASGDARDSANTGQLYF. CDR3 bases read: TGTGCCAGCGGTGATGCCCGGGACAGTGCAAACACCGGG.

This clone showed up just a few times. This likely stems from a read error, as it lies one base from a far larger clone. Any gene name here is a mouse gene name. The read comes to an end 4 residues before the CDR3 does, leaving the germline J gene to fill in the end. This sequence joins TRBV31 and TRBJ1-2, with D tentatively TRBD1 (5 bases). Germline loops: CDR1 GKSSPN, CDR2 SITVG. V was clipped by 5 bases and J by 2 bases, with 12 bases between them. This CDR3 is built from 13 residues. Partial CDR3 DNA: TGTGCCTGGGGTGTCAGGGTCAACTCC. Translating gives CAWGVRVNS. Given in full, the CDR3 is CAWGVRVNSDYTF.

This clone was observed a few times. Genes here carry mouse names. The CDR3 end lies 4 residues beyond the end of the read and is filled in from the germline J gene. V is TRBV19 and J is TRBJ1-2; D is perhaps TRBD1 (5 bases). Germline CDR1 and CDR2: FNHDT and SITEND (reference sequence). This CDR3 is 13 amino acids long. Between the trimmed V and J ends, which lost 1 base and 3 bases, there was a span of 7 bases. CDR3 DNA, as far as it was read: TGTGCCAGCAGTATAAAGGGGTACTCC. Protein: CASSIKGYS. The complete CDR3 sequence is CASSIKGYSDYTF.

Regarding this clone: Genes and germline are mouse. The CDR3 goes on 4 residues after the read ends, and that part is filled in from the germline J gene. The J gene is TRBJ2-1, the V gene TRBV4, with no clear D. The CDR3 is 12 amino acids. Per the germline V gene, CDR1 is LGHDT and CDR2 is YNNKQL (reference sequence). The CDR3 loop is CASRQVGAEQFF. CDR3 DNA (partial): TGTGCCAGCAGGCAAGTAGGGGCT.

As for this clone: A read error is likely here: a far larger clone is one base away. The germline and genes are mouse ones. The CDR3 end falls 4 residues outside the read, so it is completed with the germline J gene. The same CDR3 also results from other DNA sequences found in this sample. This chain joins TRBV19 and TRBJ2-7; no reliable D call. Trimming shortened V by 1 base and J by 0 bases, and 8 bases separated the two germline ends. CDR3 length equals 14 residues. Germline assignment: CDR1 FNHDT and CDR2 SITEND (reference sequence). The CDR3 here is CASSIPGSSYEQYF. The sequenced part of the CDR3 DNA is TGTGCCAGCAGTATACCAGGCAGCTCCTAT. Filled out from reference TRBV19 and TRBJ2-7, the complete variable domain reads GGIITQTPKFLIGQEGQKLTLKCQQNFNHDTMYWYRQDSGKGLRLIYYSITENDLQKGDLSEGYDASREKKSSFSLTVTSAQKNEMAVFLCASSIPGSSYEQYFGPGTRLTVL.

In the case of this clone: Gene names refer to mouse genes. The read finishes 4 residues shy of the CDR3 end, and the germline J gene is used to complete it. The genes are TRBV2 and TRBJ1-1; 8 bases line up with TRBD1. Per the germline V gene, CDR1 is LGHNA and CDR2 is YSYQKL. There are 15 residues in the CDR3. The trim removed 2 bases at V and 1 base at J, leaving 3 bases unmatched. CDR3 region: CASSQRTGKNTEVFF. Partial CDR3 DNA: TGTGCCAGCAGCCAAAGGACAGGGAAAAACACA.

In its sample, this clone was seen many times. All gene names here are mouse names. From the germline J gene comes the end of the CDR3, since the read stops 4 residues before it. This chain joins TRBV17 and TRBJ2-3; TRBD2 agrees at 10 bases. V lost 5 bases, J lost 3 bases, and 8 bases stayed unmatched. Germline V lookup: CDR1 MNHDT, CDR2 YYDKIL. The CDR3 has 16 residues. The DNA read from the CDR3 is TGTGCTAGCAGTCCTCTGGGGGGGCGAATGGCAGAA. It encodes CASSPLGGRMAE. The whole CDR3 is CASSPLGGRMAETLYF.

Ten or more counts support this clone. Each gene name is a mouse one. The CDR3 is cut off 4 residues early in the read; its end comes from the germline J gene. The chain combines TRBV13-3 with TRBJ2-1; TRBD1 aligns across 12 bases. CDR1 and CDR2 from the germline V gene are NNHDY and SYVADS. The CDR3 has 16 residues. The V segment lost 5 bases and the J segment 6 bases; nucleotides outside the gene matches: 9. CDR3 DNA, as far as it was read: TGTGCCAGCAGCTCATCCGGGACAGGGGGCTTTGCT. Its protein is CASSSSGTGGFA. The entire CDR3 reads CASSSSGTGGFAEQFF.

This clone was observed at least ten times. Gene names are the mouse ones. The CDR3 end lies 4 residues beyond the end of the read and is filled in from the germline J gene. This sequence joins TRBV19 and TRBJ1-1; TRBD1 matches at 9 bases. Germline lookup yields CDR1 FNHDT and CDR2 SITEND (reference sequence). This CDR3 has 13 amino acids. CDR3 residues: CASSIRTGAEVFF. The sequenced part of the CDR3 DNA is TGTGCCAGCAGTATCCGGACAGGGGCA.

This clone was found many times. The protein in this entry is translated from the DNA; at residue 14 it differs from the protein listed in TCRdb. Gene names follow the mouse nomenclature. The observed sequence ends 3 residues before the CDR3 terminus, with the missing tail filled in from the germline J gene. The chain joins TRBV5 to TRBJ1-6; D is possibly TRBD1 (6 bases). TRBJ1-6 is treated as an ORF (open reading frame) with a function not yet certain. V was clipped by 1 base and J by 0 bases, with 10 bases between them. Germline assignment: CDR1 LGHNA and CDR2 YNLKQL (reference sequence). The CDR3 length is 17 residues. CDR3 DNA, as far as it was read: TGTGCCAGCAGCCAAGCTCCGGACAGTTCCTATAATTCGCCC. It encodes CASSQAPDSSYNSP. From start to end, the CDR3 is CASSQAPDSSYNSPLYF.

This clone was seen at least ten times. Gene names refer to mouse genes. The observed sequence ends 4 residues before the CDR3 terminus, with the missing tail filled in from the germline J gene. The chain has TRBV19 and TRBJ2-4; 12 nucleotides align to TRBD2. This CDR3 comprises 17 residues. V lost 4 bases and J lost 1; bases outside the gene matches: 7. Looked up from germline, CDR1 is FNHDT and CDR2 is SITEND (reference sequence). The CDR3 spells CASSGTGGRLGQNTLYF. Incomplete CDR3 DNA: TGTGCCAGCAGTGGGACTGGGGGGCGTCTTGGTCAAAAC.

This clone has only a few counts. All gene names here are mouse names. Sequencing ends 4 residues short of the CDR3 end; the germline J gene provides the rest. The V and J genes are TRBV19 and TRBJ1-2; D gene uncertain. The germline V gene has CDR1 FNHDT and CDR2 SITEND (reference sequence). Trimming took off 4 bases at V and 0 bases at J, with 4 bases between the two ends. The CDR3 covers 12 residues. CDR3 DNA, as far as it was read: TGTGCCAGCAGTCGTGCAAACTCC. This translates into CASSRANS. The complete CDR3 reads CASSRANSDYTF.

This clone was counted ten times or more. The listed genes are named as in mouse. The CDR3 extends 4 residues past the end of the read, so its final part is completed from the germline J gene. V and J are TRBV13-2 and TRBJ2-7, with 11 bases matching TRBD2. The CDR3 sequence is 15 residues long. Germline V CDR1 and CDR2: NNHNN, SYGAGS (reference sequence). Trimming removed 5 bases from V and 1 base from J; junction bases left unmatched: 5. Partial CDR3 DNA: TGTGCCAGCGGGGGGGACTGGGGGTGGTCCTAT. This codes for CASGGDWGWSY. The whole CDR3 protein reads CASGGDWGWSYEQYF.

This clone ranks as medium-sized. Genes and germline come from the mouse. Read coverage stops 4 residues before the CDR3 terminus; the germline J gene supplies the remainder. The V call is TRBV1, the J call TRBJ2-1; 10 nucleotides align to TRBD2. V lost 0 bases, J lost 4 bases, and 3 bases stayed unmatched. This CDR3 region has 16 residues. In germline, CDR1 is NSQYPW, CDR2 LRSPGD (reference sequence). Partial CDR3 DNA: TGCACCTGCAGTGCAGACTGGGGGGGCGCTTATGCT. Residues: CTCSADWGGAYA. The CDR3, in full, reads CTCSADWGGAYAEQFF.

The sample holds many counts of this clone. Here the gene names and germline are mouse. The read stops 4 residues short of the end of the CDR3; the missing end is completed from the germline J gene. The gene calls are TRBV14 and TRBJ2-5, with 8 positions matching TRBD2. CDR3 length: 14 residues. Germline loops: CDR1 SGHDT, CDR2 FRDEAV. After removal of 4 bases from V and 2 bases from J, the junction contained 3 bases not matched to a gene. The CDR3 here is CASSIWGGQDTQYF. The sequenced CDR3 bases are TGTGCCAGCAGTATTTGGGGGGGCCAAGAC.

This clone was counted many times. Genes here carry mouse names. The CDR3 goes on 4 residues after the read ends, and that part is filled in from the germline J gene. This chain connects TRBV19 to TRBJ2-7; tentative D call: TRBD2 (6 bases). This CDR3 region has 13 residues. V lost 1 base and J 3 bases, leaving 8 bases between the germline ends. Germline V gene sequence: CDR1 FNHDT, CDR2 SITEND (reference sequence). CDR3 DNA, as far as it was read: TGTGCCAGCAGTATATGGGGACTCTAT. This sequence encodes CASSIWGLY. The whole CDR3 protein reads CASSIWGLYEQYF. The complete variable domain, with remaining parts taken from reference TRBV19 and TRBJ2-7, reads GGIITQTPKFLIGQEGQKLTLKCQQNFNHDTMYWYRQDSGKGLRLIYYSITENDLQKGDLSEGYDASREKKSSFSLTVTSAQKNEMAVFLCASSIWGLYEQYFGPGTRLTVL.

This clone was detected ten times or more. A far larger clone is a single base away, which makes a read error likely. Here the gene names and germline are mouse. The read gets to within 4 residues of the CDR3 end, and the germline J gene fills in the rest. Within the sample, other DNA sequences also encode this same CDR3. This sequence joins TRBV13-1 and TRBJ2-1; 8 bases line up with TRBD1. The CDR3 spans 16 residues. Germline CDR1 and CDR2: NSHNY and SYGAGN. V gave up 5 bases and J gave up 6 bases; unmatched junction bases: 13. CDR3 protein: CASSSSGTGGFAEQFF. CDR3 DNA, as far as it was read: TGTGCCAGCAGCTCATCCGGGACAGGTGGCTTTGCT.

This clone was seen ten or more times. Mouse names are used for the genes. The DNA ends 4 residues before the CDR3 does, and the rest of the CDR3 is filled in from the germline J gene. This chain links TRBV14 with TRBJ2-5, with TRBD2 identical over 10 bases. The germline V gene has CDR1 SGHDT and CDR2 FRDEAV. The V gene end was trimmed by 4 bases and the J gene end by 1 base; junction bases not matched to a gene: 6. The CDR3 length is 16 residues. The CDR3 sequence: CASSPLGTGDQDTQYF. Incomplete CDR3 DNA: TGTGCCAGCAGTCCCCTCGGGACTGGGGACCAAGAC. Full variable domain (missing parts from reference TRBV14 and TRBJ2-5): EAGVTQSPRYAVLQEGQAVSFWCDPISGHDTLYWYQQPRDQGPQLLVYFRDEAVIDNSQLPSDRFSAVRPKGTNSTLKIQSAKQGDTATYLCASSPLGTGDQDTQYFGPGTRLLVL.

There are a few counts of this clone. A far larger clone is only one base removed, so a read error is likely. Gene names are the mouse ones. CDR3 DNA (partial): TGTGCTAGCAGTTTGCCACAGAAAGAC. Its translation: CASSLPQKD. The whole CDR3 region reads CASSLPQKDTQYF. V is TRBV29 and J is TRBJ2-5; unclear D gene. With the read ending 4 residues before the CDR3 end, the germline J gene is used to fill in that end. The CDR3 is 13 amino acids. Per germline, CDR1 MSHET and CDR2 SYDVDS. The entire variable domain, with the rest obtained from reference TRBV29 and TRBJ2-5, is as follows: DMKVTQMPRYLIKRMGENVLLECGQDMSHETMYWYRQDPGLGLQLIYISYDVDSNSEGDIPKGYRVSRKKREHFSLILDSAKTNQTSVYFCASSLPQKDTQYFGPGTRLLVL.

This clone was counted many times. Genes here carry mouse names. CDR3 bases read: TGTGCCAGCAGTATAGGGACAGGGGGCTAT. It is translated as CASSIGTGGY. The CDR3 reads in full as CASSIGTGGYEQYF. The chain recombines TRBV19 with TRBJ2-7; 10 bases agree with TRBD1. The sequence runs out 4 residues before the end of the CDR3; the remainder is reconstructed from the germline J gene. The CDR3 covers 14 residues. Germline CDR1 is FNHDT and CDR2 is SITEND (reference sequence). After removal of 0 bases from V and 3 bases from J, the junction contained 0 bases not matched to a gene.